The next 17 T cell receptor beta chains were all read from a single sample in a study of shared clonotypes between healthy human individuals. Libraries were prepared by immunoSEQ multiplex PCR; TCRdb keeps only in-frame clonotypes and omits some of them. The sample lists approximately 2,000,000 clones, around 93% occurring once. The sequenced sample was naive CD4+ T cells from PBMCs. The subset is: CD45RA+ positively selected. Receptors were obtained from a man aged 18 to 30 in good health. Some clones in this sample may be carry-over from other donors' samples.

The chain combines TRBV28 with TRBJ1-2; 9 positions match TRBD1. CDR1 MDHEN and CDR2 SYDVKM come from the germline V gene. Germline trimming cut 5 bases from V and 4 bases from J; bases unmatched to any gene: 5. There are 14 residues in the CDR3. The CDR3 DNA sequence: TGTGCCAGCAGTCATAGGGACAGGGTCTATGGCTACACCTTC. This encodes CASSHRDRVYGYTF.

This clone appeared a single time. The chain joins TRBV4-1 to TRBJ2-7; weak D call: TRBD2 (5 bases). Germline CDR1 is MGHRA and CDR2 is YSYEKL. V lost 4 bases and J lost 2, with 15 bases in between. This CDR3 contains 15 residues. The CDR3 loop reads CASSLAIAAPYEQYF. The CDR3 DNA reads TGCGCCAGCAGCCTAGCGATTGCGGCCCCCTACGAGCAGTACTTC.

This chain links TRBV29-1 with TRBJ2-1; 7 bases are shared with TRBD2. The CDR3 spans 15 residues. The germline V gene has CDR1 SQVTM and CDR2 ANQGSEA. Germline trimming cut 5 bases from V and 2 bases from J; bases unmatched to any gene: 9. The CDR3 loop is CSVLGGESAYNEQFF. CDR3 DNA sequence: TGCAGCGTTTTGGGGGGGGAGTCGGCCTACAATGAGCAGTTCTTC.

With regard to this clone: The same CDR3 also results from other DNA sequences found in this sample. V and J are TRBV19 and TRBJ1-5; 7 nucleotides line up with TRBD1. The CDR3 has 13 residues. V dropped 5 bases and J dropped 5; count of bases not matched to a gene: 3. Germline CDR1 is LNHDA and CDR2 is SQIVND (reference sequence). As DNA, the CDR3 is TGTGCCAGTAGTCCAGACAGGGATCAGCCCCAGCATTTT. It specifies CASSPDRDQPQHF. The full variable domain, rest sourced from reference TRBV19 and TRBJ1-5, is DGGITQSPKYLFRKEGQNVTLSCEQNLNHDAMYWYRQDPGQGLRLIYYSQIVNDFQKGDIAEGYSVSREKKESFPLTVTSAQKNPTAFYLCASSPDRDQPQHFGDGTRLSIL.

Details on this clone: The same CDR3 is also encoded by other DNA sequences in this sample. CDR3 region: CASSPPRVPTQYF. For the CDR3, the DNA is TGTGCCAGCAGTCCCCCCCGGGTGCCCACCCAGTACTTC. This chain connects TRBV28 to TRBJ2-5, with D hard to call. Germline V gene lookup returns CDR1 MDHEN and CDR2 SYDVKM. CDR3 size: 13 residues. V was clipped by 5 bases and J by 8 bases, with 15 bases between them.

The chain has TRBV7-2 and TRBJ2-3; 14 bases map to TRBD2. This CDR3 has 19 residues. V shed 5 bases, J shed 8 bases, and the junction held 18 bases outside the gene matches. In germline, CDR1 is SGHTA, CDR2 FQGNSA. The CDR3 nucleotides are TGTGCCAGCAGCCGCCAGCCTTCCGGGACTAGCGGGAGTATAGGTACGCAGTATTTT. Its translation: CASSRQPSGTSGSIGTQYF.

The V gene is TRBV11-2, the J gene TRBJ1-1; D is uncertain. This CDR3 is 15 amino acids long. Germline V gene data show CDR1 as SGHAT and CDR2 as FQNNGV. V dropped 0 bases and J dropped 0 bases, with 8 bases sitting between them. This CDR3 is CASSLEQNMNTEAFF. In DNA, the CDR3 is TGTGCCAGCAGCTTAGAGCAGAACATGAACACTGAAGCTTTCTTT.

V gene TRBV28 combines with J gene TRBJ1-2; 7 bases fit TRBD1. V shed 3 bases, J shed 5 bases, and the junction held 6 bases outside the gene matches. CDR1 and CDR2 from the germline V gene are MDHEN and SYDVKM. The CDR3 loop spans 14 amino acids. CDR3 sequence (DNA): TGTGCCAGCAGTTTTCGACAGGGCGGGTATGGCTACACCTTC. Residues: CASSFRQGGYGYTF.

The chain links TRBV28 to TRBJ1-2; 7 bases fit TRBD1. Per germline, CDR1 MDHEN and CDR2 SYDVKM. This CDR3 region has 13 residues. Trimming at V came to 7 bases and at J to 2 bases, leaving 4 bases not matched to a gene. This CDR3 is CASTPGQNYGYTF. The CDR3 DNA reads as TGTGCCAGCACTCCGGGACAGAACTATGGCTACACCTTC.

The chain couples TRBV28 to TRBJ2-6, with D possibly being TRBD1 (6 bases). V lost 4 bases to trimming and J lost 3 bases, with 16 bases between them. The CDR3 loop spans 17 amino acids. Germline CDR1 and CDR2: MDHEN and SYDVKM. This CDR3 is CASSSRDIVGGANVLTF. In DNA, the CDR3 is TGTGCCAGCAGTTCCCGGGACATAGTCGGTGGGGCCAACGTCCTGACTTTC.

This chain joins TRBV6-5 and TRBJ2-1; D remains ambiguous. Germline assignment: CDR1 MNHEY and CDR2 SVGAGI. V lost 5 bases, J lost 0 bases, and 11 bases lay in between. The CDR3 runs 15 residues. The CDR3 loop reads CASSSTLYSYNEQFF. The CDR3 coding sequence is TGTGCCAGCAGTAGTACTCTCTACTCCTACAATGAGCAGTTCTTC.

The CDR3 protein is CASSYLDTLNTEAFF. The CDR3 DNA reads as TGTGCCAGCAGTTACCTAGACACATTGAACACTGAAGCTTTCTTT. The gene calls are TRBV6-6 and TRBJ1-1; D is undetermined. V gave up 2 bases and J gave up 0 bases, with 10 bases separating them. CDR1 is MNHNY and CDR2 is SVGAGI in the germline V gene (reference sequence). This CDR3 has 15 residues.

The J gene is TRBJ2-1, the V gene TRBV2, with TRBD2 matching 14 bases. Germline V gene lookup returns CDR1 SNHLY and CDR2 FYNNEI. The trim removed 6 bases at V and 1 base at J, leaving 8 bases unmatched. The CDR3 sequence is 18 residues long. CDR3: CASSARLAGGGSYNEQFF. The CDR3 nucleotides read TGTGCCAGCAGCGCTAGACTAGCGGGAGGGGGGTCCTACAATGAGCAGTTCTTC.

The V and J genes are TRBV5-1 and TRBJ2-7; D gene unclear. Germline V CDR1 and CDR2: SGHRS, YFSETQ. This CDR3 region has 14 residues. The V end was cut by 4 bases, the J end by 2 bases, with 13 bases between. The CDR3 region has the DNA TGCGCCAGCAGCCCGGCGCAGAATACCTACGAGCAGTACTTC. Its protein product is CASSPAQNTYEQYF.

About this clone itself: Other DNA sequences in the same sample also yield this CDR3. The J gene is TRBJ1-2, the V gene TRBV28; 12 bases agree with TRBD1. J gave up 8 bases and V 6 bases, and 1 base lay outside the gene matches. Germline values: CDR1 MDHEN, CDR2 SYDVKM. The CDR3 runs to 12 residues. The CDR3 DNA reads TGTGCCAGCAGAGGGACAGGGGGCGGCTACACCTTC. Protein product: CASRGTGGGYTF.

This clone was seen a few times. This rearrangement joins TRBV7-9 to TRBJ1-1; 7 bases are shared with TRBD1. The CDR3 spans 13 residues. Germline V gene sequence: CDR1 SEHNR, CDR2 FQNEAQ (reference sequence). V was clipped by 5 bases and J by 3 bases; unmatched bases: 3. CDR3 coding DNA: TGTGCCAGCAGCCGGGACAGCTACACTGAAGCTTTCTTT. As protein: CASSRDSYTEAFF.

The J gene is TRBJ2-5, the V gene TRBV5-1, with 8 positions matching TRBD2. Per germline, CDR1 SGHRS and CDR2 YFSETQ. J was trimmed by 0 bases and V by 0 bases; bases with no gene match: 7. This CDR3 region has 17 residues. The CDR3 is CASSLGIAGFYQETQYF. CDR3 bases: TGCGCCAGCAGCTTGGGGATAGCGGGATTTTACCAAGAGACCCAGTACTTC.